This passage covers 29 T cell receptor beta chains from one sample sequenced in a study of blood T cell repertoires in COVID-19. Clones were sequenced by immunoSEQ multiplex PCR, and TCRdb holds only the in-frame ones, with some missing. The sample contains 140,000 to 150,000 clones, around 89% of which appear only once. Material for sequencing was peripheral blood. Every receptor here comes from a man in his sixties with active or convalescent COVID-19.

This clone appeared a single time. The rearrangement uses TRBV3-1 (or the pseudogene TRBV3-2) and TRBJ2-2, with TRBD1 matching over 7 bases. Germline lookup yields CDR1 LGHDT and CDR2 YNNKEL (reference sequence). The junction had 5 bases not matched to a gene; V was cut back by 0 bases and J by 1 base. The length of the CDR3 is 17 residues. As DNA, the CDR3 is TGTGCCAGCAGCCAAGATGTGGGACAGCTGAACACCGGGGAGCTGTTTTTT. This gives the protein CASSQDVGQLNTGELFF.

This sequence joins TRBV28 and TRBJ2-5; D gene uncertain. The V end was cut by 3 bases, the J end by 5 bases, with 4 bases between. The CDR3 length is 11 residues. Germline assignment: CDR1 MDHEN and CDR2 SYDVKM. CDR3 nucleotides: TGTGCCAGCAGTTTCGTGGAGACCCAGTACTTC. Translated: CASSFVETQYF.

This clone has only one observation. J is TRBJ1-5 and V is TRBV27; the match to TRBD1 covers 7 bases. Germline V lookup: CDR1 MNHEY, CDR2 SMNVEV (reference sequence). V lost 5 bases, J lost 7 bases, and 20 bases stayed unmatched. This CDR3 region has 18 residues. CDR3 amino acids: CASSTHLPGTLGGQPQHF. CDR3 DNA: TGTGCCAGCAGTACTCACCTCCCAGGGACTTTAGGGGGCCAGCCCCAGCATTTT.

The chain employs TRBV20-1 and TRBJ1-2, with D possibly TRBD1 on 5 matching bases. CDR1 DFQATT and CDR2 SNEGSKA come from the germline V gene (reference sequence). Trimming cost V 3 bases and J 5 bases, with 19 bases left between them. This CDR3 contains 15 residues. The CDR3 DNA reads TGCAGTGCTAGTTCTGCGGTAGGGGCCCGGTATGGCTACACCTTC. The encoded protein is CSASSAVGARYGYTF.

The chain combines TRBV15 with TRBJ2-3; 9 bases match TRBD1. Germline V gene lookup returns CDR1 LNHNV and CDR2 YYDKDF (reference sequence). The CDR3 runs 17 residues. The J segment lost 4 bases and the V segment lost 3 bases, leaving 11 bases of the junction unmatched. The CDR3 DNA is TGTGCCACCAGCAGCGACCGAGGGGACAGGGCCGCAGATACGCAGTATTTT. Translated, it gives CATSSDRGDRAADTQYF.

CDR3 residues: CASQRLGFSPLHF. CDR3 in DNA: TGTGCCAGCCAGCGTTTAGGATTTTCACCCCTCCACTTT. This chain uses TRBV2 with TRBJ1-6; the D is unclear. The CDR3 covers 13 residues. V was shortened by 8 bases and J by 9 bases, with 14 bases between the two germline ends. From germline, CDR1 is SNHLY and CDR2 FYNNEI.

This chain connects TRBV4-3 to TRBJ2-1, with 16 bases identical to TRBD2. CDR1 and CDR2 (germline): LGHNA, YSLEER. The CDR3 sequence is 18 residues long. V was clipped by 3 bases and J by 6 bases; unmatched bases: 8. CDR3 region: CASSQAGTSGGALNEQFF. The CDR3 nucleotides read TGCGCCAGCAGCCAGGCCGGGACTAGCGGGGGGGCTCTCAATGAGCAGTTCTTC.

This sequence joins TRBV6-6 and TRBJ2-4; 8 nucleotides align to TRBD2. V lost 4 bases to trimming and J lost 7 bases; unmatched junction nucleotides: 6. Per germline, CDR1 MNHNY and CDR2 SVGAGI (reference sequence). This CDR3 spans 14 amino acids. CDR3 bases: TGTGCCAGCAGTTCCCCAGCGGGGGCGAACATTCAGTACTTC. Amino acid sequence: CASSSPAGANIQYF.

This sequence joins TRBV20-1 and TRBJ2-3; 8 bases are shared with TRBD2. Germline-derived CDR1 and CDR2 are DFQATT and SNEGSKA (reference sequence). The CDR3 loop spans 14 amino acids. Trimming cost V 3 bases and J 5 bases; bases outside gene matches: 7. In nucleotides, the CDR3 is TGCAGTGCTAGTGGTCGGGGGGGTGAAGATACGCAGTATTTT. Translated: CSASGRGGEDTQYF.

The CDR3 DNA sequence: TGTGCCAGCAGCCTCCGGGACTCATGGGCCCATGGCTACACCTTC. Amino acids: CASSLRDSWAHGYTF. The chain combines TRBV14 with TRBJ1-2; TRBD1 might be the D (5 bases). Germline lookup yields CDR1 SGHDN and CDR2 FVKESK. V lost 4 bases and J lost 6, with 18 bases in between. This CDR3 is 15 amino acids long.

The gene calls are TRBV2 and TRBJ1-2; D gene ambiguous. CDR1 and CDR2 (germline): SNHLY, FYNNEI. The CDR3 loop spans 11 amino acids. The V gene lost 8 bases and the J gene lost 5 bases, with 9 bases spanning the gap. For the CDR3, the DNA is TGTGCCAGCGCACTAGGGTATGGCTACACCTTC. Amino acids: CASALGYGYTF.

CDR3 sequence: CASSPNGSGEQYF. The CDR3 DNA is TGTGCCAGCTCACCAAACGGTTCCGGCGAGCAGTACTTC. V is TRBV18 and J is TRBJ2-7; D is ambiguous. Germline-derived CDR1 and CDR2 are KGHSH and LQKENI. Trimming took 2 bases from V and 6 from J, leaving 11 bases between them. The CDR3 runs 13 residues.

J is TRBJ1-2 and V is TRBV9; no reliable D call. Trimming pared 4 bases from V and 7 bases from J, leaving 14 bases between. The CDR3 has 13 residues. CDR1 and CDR2 from the germline V gene are SGDLS and YYNGEE. The CDR3 loop is CASSPSLLSGYTF. CDR3 DNA: TGTGCCAGCAGCCCTTCCTTGCTGAGTGGCTACACCTTC.

The J gene is TRBJ1-2, the V gene TRBV27; a weak D match, TRBD1 (5 bases). This CDR3 has 13 amino acids. CDR1 is MNHEY, CDR2 SMNVEV, per germline (reference sequence). V shed 4 bases and J shed 8 bases, with 14 bases lying between them. This chain's CDR3 is CASSSGREKGYTF. CDR3 nucleotides: TGTGCCAGCAGTTCTGGCAGGGAAAAGGGCTACACCTTC.

The V and J genes are TRBV12-5 and TRBJ2-1; 7 bases line up with TRBD2. The V gene's germline CDR1 is LGHNT and CDR2 FRNRAP. This CDR3 is 15 amino acids long. V lost 0 bases to trimming and J lost 4 bases; unmatched junction nucleotides: 3. The CDR3 is CASGLVAGRYNEQFF. The CDR3 DNA follows: TGTGCTAGTGGTTTGGTAGCGGGGCGATACAATGAGCAGTTCTTC.

The chain uses TRBV28 and TRBJ1-2, with 9 bases that match TRBD1. Germline lookup yields CDR1 MDHEN and CDR2 SYDVKM. Trimming at V came to 2 bases and at J to 1 base, leaving 8 bases not matched to a gene. The CDR3 is 17 residues long. The chain's CDR3 is CASSLGGTGLFNYGYTF. CDR3 coding DNA: TGTGCCAGCAGTTTAGGCGGGACAGGGCTGTTTAACTATGGCTACACCTTC.

The chain is built from TRBV5-1 and TRBJ1-3, with 7 bases identical to TRBD1. Looked up from germline, CDR1 is SGHRS and CDR2 is YFSETQ. This CDR3 has 16 residues. With V trimmed by 3 bases and J by 2 bases, 8 bases remained unmatched. The CDR3 reads CASSSGQVGTGNTIYF. The CDR3 nucleotides are TGCGCCAGCAGCTCTGGACAGGTGGGAACTGGAAACACCATATATTTT.

The table lists this clone with a few counts. This chain uses TRBV9 with TRBJ2-1; D gene ambiguous. Germline V gene data show CDR1 as SGDLS and CDR2 as YYNGEE. There are 16 residues in the CDR3. The V end was cut by 0 bases, the J end by 0 bases, with 10 bases between. CDR3 nucleotides: TGTGCCAGCAGCGTAGGGAGCGACCCCTCCTACAATGAGCAGTTCTTC. The encoded protein is CASSVGSDPSYNEQFF.

The chain recombines TRBV9 with TRBJ1-2; D not resolved. This CDR3 comprises 14 residues. Per germline, CDR1 SGDLS and CDR2 YYNGEE. V shed 4 bases and J shed 4 bases, with 14 bases lying between them. In DNA form, the CDR3 reads TGTGCCAGCAGCCCCCAAGCGGCCTCCTATGGCTACACCTTC. As protein: CASSPQAASYGYTF.

In its sample, this clone was seen once. The rearrangement links TRBV30 to TRBJ2-5; 13 nucleotides line up with TRBD2. Looked up from germline, CDR1 is GTSNPN and CDR2 is SVGIG (reference sequence). J was trimmed by 3 bases and V by 3 bases; bases with no gene match: 4. The CDR3 runs 15 residues. CDR3 in DNA: TGTGCCTGGAGGGCGACTAGCGGGGGGAAAGAGACCCAGTACTTC. Its protein is CAWRATSGGKETQYF.

This sequence joins TRBV30 and TRBJ1-1; D possibly corresponds to TRBD1 (5 bases). The CDR3 totals 12 residues. Trimming stripped 2 bases from V and 4 bases from J, with 8 bases between. The germline gives CDR1 GTSNPN, CDR2 SVGIG (reference sequence). CDR3 bases: TGTGCCTGGAGTCCAGACAGCACTGAAGCTTTCTTT. Protein: CAWSPDSTEAFF. Full variable domain (rest looked up from reference TRBV30 and TRBJ1-1): SQTIHQWPATLVQPVGSPLSLECTVEGTSNPNLYWYRQAAGRGLQLLFYSVGIGQISSEVPQNLSASRPQDRQFILSSKKLLLSDSGFYLCAWSPDSTEAFFGQGTRLTVV.

This clone came up once. This sequence joins TRBV4-1 and TRBJ1-4; a possible D gene is TRBD1 (6 bases). CDR1 is MGHRA, CDR2 YSYEKL, per germline. With 3 bases removed from V and 7 bases from J, the gap between germline ends came to 18 bases. The CDR3 runs 16 residues. CDR3 DNA sequence: TGCGCCAGCAGCCACCCGGGGGGGGGCTTGATTGAAAAACTGTTTTTT. Amino acids: CASSHPGGGLIEKLFF.

The CDR3 sequence is CASSQGRGRNTIYF. The CDR3 DNA is TGTGCCAGCAGCCAAGGCCGGGGTCGAAACACCATATATTTT. The chain joins TRBV3-1 (or the pseudogene TRBV3-2) to TRBJ1-3; D gene unclear. Trimming took 1 base from V and 5 from J, leaving 9 bases between them. Germline CDR1 is LGHDT and CDR2 is YNNKEL (reference sequence). The CDR3 is 14 residues long.

There are a few counts of this clone. The rearrangement links TRBV6-2 or TRBV6-3 to TRBJ1-2, with 10 bases matching TRBD1. There are 11 residues in the CDR3. The junction had 1 base not matched to a gene; V was cut back by 4 bases and J by 11 bases. Germline CDR1 and CDR2: MNHEY and SVGEGT. CDR3 region: CASSSDRGYTF. DNA of the CDR3: TGTGCCAGCAGTTCGGACAGGGGGTACACCTTC.

V and J are TRBV11-3 and TRBJ2-1; 9 bases align to TRBD2. Germline V lookup: CDR1 SGHNT, CDR2 YENEEA. The CDR3 runs 17 residues. Trimming removed 8 bases from V and 7 bases from J; junction bases left unmatched: 18. The CDR3 loop reads CASRARGAGGPENEQFF. For the CDR3, the DNA is TGTGCCAGCCGCGCCCGGGGGGCGGGGGGGCCTGAGAATGAGCAGTTCTTC.

J is TRBJ1-1 and V is TRBV19, with D perhaps matching TRBD1 (5 bases). Deletions cut 4 bases from V and 1 base from J, with 7 bases between. The CDR3 runs to 13 residues. Germline V gene sequence: CDR1 LNHDA, CDR2 SQIVND (reference sequence). In DNA, the CDR3 is TGTGCCAGTAGTACTCAGGGGAACACTGAAGCTTTCTTT. Residues: CASSTQGNTEAFF.

V and J are TRBV27 and TRBJ2-7, with a weak D call TRBD2 (6 bases). Trimming removed 4 bases at V and 2 bases at J, with 15 bases between. The germline V gene has CDR1 MNHEY and CDR2 SMNVEV (reference sequence). The CDR3 runs to 15 residues. The CDR3 nucleotides read TGTGCCAGCAGTTCACTAGCCCCGGGGGCCTACGAGCAGTACTTC. It translates to CASSSLAPGAYEQYF.

The V call is TRBV5-1, the J call TRBJ2-7, with 11 bases fitting TRBD1. The length of the CDR3 is 15 residues. The junction had 1 base not matched to a gene; V was cut back by 0 bases and J by 2 bases. CDR1 SGHRS and CDR2 YFSETQ come from the germline V gene. The CDR3 loop reads CASSLAGQGAYEQYF. The CDR3 DNA sequence: TGCGCCAGCAGCTTGGCGGGACAGGGGGCCTACGAGCAGTACTTC.

The chain uses TRBV5-4 and TRBJ1-1; perhaps TRBD1 as D (6 bases). This CDR3 comprises 14 residues. The germline V gene has CDR1 SGHNT and CDR2 YYREEE (reference sequence). The V and J ends lost 4 bases and 1 base respectively, with 11 bases between them. The CDR3 is CASSIQGTNTEAFF. In DNA, the CDR3 is TGTGCCAGCAGCATACAGGGAACGAACACTGAAGCTTTCTTT.